The 13 T cell receptor beta chains listed next were all sequenced from one sample in a study of a mutant IDH1 vaccine in newly diagnosed glioma. The time point is: week 11, during vaccination. Topical imiquimod accompanied each vaccine dose, which consisted of 300 ug of mutant IDH1 20-mer peptide. Sequencing was performed with immunoSEQ multiplex PCR; in TCRdb, only in-frame clones are kept and a portion is missing. The sample lists roughly 60,000 clones; roughly 80% were seen once. These receptors' targets are unknown. The material was PBMCs, obtained from a glioma patient whose treatment included an IDH1 peptide vaccine. The receptors stem from a man aged 25 to 40 with glioma.

The rearrangement joins TRBV4-3 to TRBJ1-4, with 7 bases aligning to TRBD1. The CDR3 runs to 16 residues. Losses at the gene ends were 0 bases for V and 7 bases for J; bases not matched to a gene: 8. Per the germline V gene, CDR1 is LGHNA and CDR2 is YSLEER. This chain's CDR3 is CASSQDFRQGGEKLFF. The CDR3 DNA reads TGCGCCAGCAGCCAAGATTTTCGACAGGGAGGTGAAAAACTGTTTTTT.

The chain recombines TRBV30 with TRBJ2-3; TRBD1 matches at 7 bases. The CDR3 extends over 14 amino acids. Per the germline V gene, CDR1 is GTSNPN and CDR2 is SVGIG (reference sequence). The J segment lost 6 bases and the V segment lost 5 bases, leaving 11 bases of the junction unmatched. This CDR3 is CAWGAQGYGDTQYF. Written as DNA, the CDR3 is TGTGCCTGGGGGGCACAGGGGTATGGCGATACGCAGTATTTT.

As for this clone: Other DNA sequences from this sample encode an identical CDR3 as well. The J gene is TRBJ2-5, the V gene TRBV5-4, with 11 bases matching TRBD2. V lost 4 bases to trimming and J lost 5 bases; unmatched junction nucleotides: 4. This CDR3 spans 14 amino acids. Per the germline V gene, CDR1 is SGHNT and CDR2 is YYREEE (reference sequence). The CDR3 DNA sequence: TGTGCCAGCAGCCTAGCGGGGGGTCGGGAGACCCAGTACTTC. Its translation is CASSLAGGRETQYF.

The count of this clone is one. V usage is TRBV18 and J usage is TRBJ1-2; unclear D gene. CDR1 and CDR2 from the germline V gene are KGHSH and LQKENI. The CDR3 sequence is 16 residues long. Trimming shortened V by 1 base and J by 8 bases, and 20 bases separated the two germline ends. The DNA for the CDR3 is TGTGCCAGCTCACCACAGGGAAGGAGCTATTCCGACGGCTACACCTTC. Protein sequence: CASSPQGRSYSDGYTF.

This clone showed up just once. The chain employs TRBV5-4 and TRBJ1-2; D remains unclear. The germline CDR1 and CDR2 sequences are SGHNT and YYREEE (reference sequence). The CDR3 extends over 15 amino acids. V lost 4 bases and J lost 1, with 14 bases in between. The CDR3 sequence: CASSGEGRINYGYTF. The CDR3, as DNA: TGTGCCAGCAGCGGGGAAGGGCGGATTAACTATGGCTACACCTTC. Variable domain in full (rest from reference TRBV5-4 and TRBJ1-2): ETGVTQSPTHLIKTRGQQVTLRCSSQSGHNTVSWYQQALGQGPQFIFQYYREEENGRGNFPPRFSGLQFPNYSSELNVNALELDDSALYLCASSGEGRINYGYTFGSGTRLTVV.

V and J are TRBV5-1 and TRBJ2-5; 8 bases match TRBD2. CDR1 and CDR2 from the germline V gene are SGHRS and YFSETQ. This CDR3 is built from 14 residues. V gave up 7 bases and J gave up 3 bases; unmatched junction bases: 8. In nucleotides, the CDR3 is TGCGCCAGCTGCGCGGGACTAGGAGAAGAGACCCAGTACTTC. Residues: CASCAGLGEETQYF.

J is TRBJ2-2 and V is TRBV10-1; TRBD2 aligns across 9 bases. V shed 5 bases, J shed 3 bases, and the junction held 13 bases outside the gene matches. The CDR3 is made up of 18 amino acids. The V gene's germline CDR1 is WNHNN and CDR2 SYGVQD (reference sequence). This chain's CDR3 is CASSLGGAGGPYTGELFF. As DNA, the CDR3 is TGCGCCAGCAGTCTTGGCGGTGCGGGAGGGCCTTACACCGGGGAGCTGTTTTTT.

The gene calls are TRBV27 and TRBJ2-1; 14 positions agree with TRBD2. The CDR3 loop spans 16 amino acids. Germline CDR1 and CDR2: MNHEY and SMNVEV (reference sequence). Losses at the gene ends were 5 bases for V and 4 bases for J; bases not matched to a gene: 4. In nucleotides, the CDR3 is TGTGCCAGCAGTCTTAGACTAGCGGGGGGGTACAATGAGCAGTTCTTC. It translates to CASSLRLAGGYNEQFF.

The chain combines TRBV13 with TRBJ1-4; D possibly corresponds to TRBD1 (6 bases). Germline V lookup: CDR1 PRHDT, CDR2 FYEKMQ (reference sequence). Trimming shortened V by 0 bases and J by 3 bases, and 11 bases separated the two germline ends. The CDR3 has 16 amino acids. CDR3 DNA sequence: TGTGCCAGCAGCTTAGGGACACCAGGGGCTAATGAAAAACTGTTTTTT. Translated, it gives CASSLGTPGANEKLFF.

The chain is built from TRBV7-9 and TRBJ2-3; the D is unclear. Trimming took off 0 bases at V and 2 bases at J, with 3 bases between the two ends. The CDR3 is 13 amino acids. Germline lookup yields CDR1 SEHNR and CDR2 FQNEAQ (reference sequence). The CDR3 is CASSLAATDTQYF. For the CDR3, the DNA is TGTGCCAGCAGCTTAGCGGCCACAGATACGCAGTATTTT.

This chain links TRBV27 with TRBJ1-5, with D perhaps matching TRBD1 (6 bases). The germline V gene encodes CDR1 MNHEY and CDR2 SMNVEV (reference sequence). Trimming left V 8 bases short and J 4 bases short, with 12 bases between. The CDR3 spans 13 residues. The CDR3 here is CASGKQGNQPQHF. CDR3 nucleotides: TGTGCCAGCGGAAAACAGGGTAATCAGCCCCAGCATTTT.

The rearrangement uses TRBV7-3 and TRBJ2-3; D remains ambiguous. Germline V gives CDR1 SGHTA, CDR2 FQGTGA. V was trimmed by 0 bases and J by 3 bases, leaving 7 bases between them. CDR3 size: 14 residues. CDR3 region: CASSLTLGTDTQYF. Written as DNA, the CDR3 is TGTGCCAGCAGCTTAACGTTAGGAACAGATACGCAGTATTTT.

The V and J genes are TRBV18 and TRBJ1-3; D not resolved. Germline V gene data show CDR1 as KGHSH and CDR2 as LQKENI. V lost 2 bases and J 0 bases, leaving 17 bases between the germline ends. The CDR3 has 18 amino acids. This chain's CDR3 is CASSPYAPEIFSGNTIYF. CDR3 DNA sequence: TGTGCCAGCTCACCATACGCTCCAGAAATCTTCTCTGGAAACACCATATATTTT.